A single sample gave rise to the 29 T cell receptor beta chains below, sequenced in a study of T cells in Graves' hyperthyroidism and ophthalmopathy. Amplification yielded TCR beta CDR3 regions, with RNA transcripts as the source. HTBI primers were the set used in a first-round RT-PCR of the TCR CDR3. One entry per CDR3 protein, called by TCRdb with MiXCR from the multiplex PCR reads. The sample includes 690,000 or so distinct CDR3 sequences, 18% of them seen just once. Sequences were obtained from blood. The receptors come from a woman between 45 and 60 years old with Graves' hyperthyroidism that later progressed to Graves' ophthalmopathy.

Here the CDR3 reads CASSPDRDSYNSPLHF. The CDR3 nucleotides read TGTGCCAGTAGTCCAGACCGGGACAGCTATAATTCACCCCTCCACTTT. V is TRBV19 and J is TRBJ1-6, with 7 nucleotides matching TRBD1. The CDR3 covers 16 residues. The germline gives CDR1 LNHDA, CDR2 SQIVND (reference sequence). V was clipped by 5 bases and J by 3 bases; unmatched bases: 7. The full variable domain, completed using reference TRBV19 and TRBJ1-6, is DGGITQSPKYLFRKEGQNVTLSCEQNLNHDAMYWYRQDPGQGLRLIYYSQIVNDFQKGDIAEGYSVSREKKESFPLTVTSAQKNPTAFYLCASSPDRDSYNSPLHFGNGTRLTVT.

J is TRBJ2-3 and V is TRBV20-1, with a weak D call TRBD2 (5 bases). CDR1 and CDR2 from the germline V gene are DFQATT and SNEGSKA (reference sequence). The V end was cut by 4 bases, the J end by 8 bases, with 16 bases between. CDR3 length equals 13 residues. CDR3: CSAIGKGLGTQYF. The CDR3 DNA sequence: TGCAGTGCTATCGGGAAAGGGCTAGGTACGCAGTATTTT.

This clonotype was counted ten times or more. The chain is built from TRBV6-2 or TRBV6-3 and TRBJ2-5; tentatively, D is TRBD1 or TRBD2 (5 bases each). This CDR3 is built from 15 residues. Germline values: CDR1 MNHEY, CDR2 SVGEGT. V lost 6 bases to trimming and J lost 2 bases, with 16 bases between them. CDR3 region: CASSFPLGVQETQYF. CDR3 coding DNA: TGTGCCAGCAGCTTCCCCTTGGGGGTGCAAGAGACCCAGTACTTC.

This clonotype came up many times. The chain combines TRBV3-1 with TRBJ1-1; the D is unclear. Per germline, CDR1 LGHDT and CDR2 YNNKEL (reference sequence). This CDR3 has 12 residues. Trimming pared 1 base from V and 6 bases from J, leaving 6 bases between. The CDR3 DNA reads TGTGCCAGCAGCCAAGTGGGATCTGAAGCTTTCTTT. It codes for CASSQVGSEAFF. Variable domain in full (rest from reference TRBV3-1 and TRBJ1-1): DTAVSQTPKYLVTQMGNDKSIKCEQNLGHDTMYWYKQDSKKFLKIMFSYNNKELIINETVPNRFSPKSPDKAHLNLHINSLELGDSAVYFCASSQVGSEAFFGQGTRLTVV.

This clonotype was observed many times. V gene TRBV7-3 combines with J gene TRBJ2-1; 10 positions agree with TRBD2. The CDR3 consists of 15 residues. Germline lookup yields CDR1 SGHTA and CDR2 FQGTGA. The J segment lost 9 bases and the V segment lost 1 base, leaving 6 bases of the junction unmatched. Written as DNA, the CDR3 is TGTGCCAGCAGCTTAATAGCGGGGGGCCAACGTGAGCAGTTCTTC. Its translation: CASSLIAGGQREQFF.

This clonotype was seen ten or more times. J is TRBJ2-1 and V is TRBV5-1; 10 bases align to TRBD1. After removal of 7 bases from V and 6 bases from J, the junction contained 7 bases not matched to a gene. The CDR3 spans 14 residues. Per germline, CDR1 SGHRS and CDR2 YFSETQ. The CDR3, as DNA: TGCGCCAGCTCCGGGACAGGGGAGTTCAATGAGCAGTTCTTC. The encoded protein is CASSGTGEFNEQFF. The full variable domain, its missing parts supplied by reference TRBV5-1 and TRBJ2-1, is KAGVTQTPRYLIKTRGQQVTLSCSPISGHRSVSWYQQTPGQGLQFLFEYFSETQRNKGNFPGRFSGRQFSNSRSEMNVSTLELGDSALYLCASSGTGEFNEQFFGPGTRLTVL.

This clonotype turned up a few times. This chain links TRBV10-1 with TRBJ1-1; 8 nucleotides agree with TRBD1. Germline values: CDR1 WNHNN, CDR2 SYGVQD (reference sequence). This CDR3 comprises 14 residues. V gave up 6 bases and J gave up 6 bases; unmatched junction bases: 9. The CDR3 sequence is CASSQTGDGPEAFF. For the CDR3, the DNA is TGCGCCAGCAGCCAGACAGGGGACGGCCCTGAAGCTTTCTTT.

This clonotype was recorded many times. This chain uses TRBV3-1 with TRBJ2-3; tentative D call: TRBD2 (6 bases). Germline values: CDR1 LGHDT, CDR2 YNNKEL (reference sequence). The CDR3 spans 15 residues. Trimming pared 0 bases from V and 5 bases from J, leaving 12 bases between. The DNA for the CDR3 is TGTGCCAGCAGCCAAGAGGGTCGGGGGAAAGATACGCAGTATTTT. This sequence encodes CASSQEGRGKDTQYF.

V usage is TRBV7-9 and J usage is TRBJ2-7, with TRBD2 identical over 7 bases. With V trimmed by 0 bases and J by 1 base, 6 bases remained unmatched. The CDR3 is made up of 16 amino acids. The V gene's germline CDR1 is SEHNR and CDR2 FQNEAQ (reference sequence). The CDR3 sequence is CASSLAVTSPSYEQYF. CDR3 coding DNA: TGTGCCAGCAGCTTAGCGGTGACTAGCCCGTCCTACGAGCAGTACTTC. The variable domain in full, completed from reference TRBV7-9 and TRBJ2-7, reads DTGVSQNPRHKITKRGQNVTFRCDPISEHNRLYWYRQTLGQGPEFLTYFQNEAQLEKSRLLSDRFSAERPKGSFSTLEIQRTEQGDSAMYLCASSLAVTSPSYEQYFGPGTRLTVT.

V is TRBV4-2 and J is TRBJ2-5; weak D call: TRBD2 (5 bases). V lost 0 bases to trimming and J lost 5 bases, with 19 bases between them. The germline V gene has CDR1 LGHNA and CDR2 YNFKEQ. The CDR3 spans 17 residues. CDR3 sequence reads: CASSQDNPDWAMETQYF. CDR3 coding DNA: TGTGCCAGCAGCCAAGATAACCCGGACTGGGCGATGGAGACCCAGTACTTC.

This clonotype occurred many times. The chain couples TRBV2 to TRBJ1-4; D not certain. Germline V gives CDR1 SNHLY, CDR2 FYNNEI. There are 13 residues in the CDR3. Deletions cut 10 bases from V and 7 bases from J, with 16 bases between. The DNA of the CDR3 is TGTGCCACCCAGAAGAACCTTGGTGAAAAACTGTTTTTT. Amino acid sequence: CATQKNLGEKLFF.

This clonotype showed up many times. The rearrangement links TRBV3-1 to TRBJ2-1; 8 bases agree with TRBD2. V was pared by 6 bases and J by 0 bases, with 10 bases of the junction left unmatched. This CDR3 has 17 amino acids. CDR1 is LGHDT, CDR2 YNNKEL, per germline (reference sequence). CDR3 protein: CASRLQAGVSSYNEQFF. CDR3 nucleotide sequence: TGTGCCAGCAGGTTACAAGCGGGGGTGAGCTCCTACAATGAGCAGTTCTTC.

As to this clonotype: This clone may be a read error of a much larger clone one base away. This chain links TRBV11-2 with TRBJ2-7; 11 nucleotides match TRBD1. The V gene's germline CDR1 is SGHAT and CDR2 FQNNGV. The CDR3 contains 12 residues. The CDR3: CASDRDRGEQHF. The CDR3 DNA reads TGTGCCAGCGACCGGGACAGGGGGGAGCAGCACTTC.

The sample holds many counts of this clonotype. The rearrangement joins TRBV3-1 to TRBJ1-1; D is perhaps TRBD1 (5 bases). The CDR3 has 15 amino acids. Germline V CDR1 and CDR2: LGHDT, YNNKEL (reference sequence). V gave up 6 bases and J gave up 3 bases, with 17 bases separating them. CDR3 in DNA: TGTGCCAGCAGTACTCCTCTGGGGCTGGACACTGAAGCTTTCTTT. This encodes CASSTPLGLDTEAFF.

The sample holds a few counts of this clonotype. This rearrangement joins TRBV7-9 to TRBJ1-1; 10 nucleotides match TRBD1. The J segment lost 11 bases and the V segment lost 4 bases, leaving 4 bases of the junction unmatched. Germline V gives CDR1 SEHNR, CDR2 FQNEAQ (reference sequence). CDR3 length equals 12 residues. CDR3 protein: CASSSDRGLAFF. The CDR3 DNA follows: TGTGCCAGCAGCTCAGACAGGGGGCTGGCTTTCTTT.

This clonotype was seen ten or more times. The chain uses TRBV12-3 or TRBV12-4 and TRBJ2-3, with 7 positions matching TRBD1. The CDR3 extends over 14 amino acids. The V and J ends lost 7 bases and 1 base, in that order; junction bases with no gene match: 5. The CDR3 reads CASNIQGGTDTQYF. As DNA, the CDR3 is TGTGCCAGCAATATCCAGGGGGGCACAGATACGCAGTATTTT.

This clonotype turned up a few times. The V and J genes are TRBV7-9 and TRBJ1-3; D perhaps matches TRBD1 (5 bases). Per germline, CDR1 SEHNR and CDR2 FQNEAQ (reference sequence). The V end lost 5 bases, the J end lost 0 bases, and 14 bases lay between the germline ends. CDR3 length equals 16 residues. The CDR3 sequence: CASSPRGAYSGNTIYF. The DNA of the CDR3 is TGTGCCAGCAGCCCAAGGGGCGCTTACTCTGGAAACACCATATATTTT.

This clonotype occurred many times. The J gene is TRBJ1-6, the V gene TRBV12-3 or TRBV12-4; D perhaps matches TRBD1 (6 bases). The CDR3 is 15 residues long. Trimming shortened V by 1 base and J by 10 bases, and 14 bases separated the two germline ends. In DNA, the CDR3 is TGTGCCAGCAGTTTAGAGGCCAGGGGCGGGTCACCCCTCCACTTT. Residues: CASSLEARGGSPLHF.

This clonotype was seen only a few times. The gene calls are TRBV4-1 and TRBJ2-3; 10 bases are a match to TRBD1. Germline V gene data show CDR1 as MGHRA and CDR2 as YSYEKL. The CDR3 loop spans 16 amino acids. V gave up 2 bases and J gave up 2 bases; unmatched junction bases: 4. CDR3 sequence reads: CASSQRDRGLTDTQYF. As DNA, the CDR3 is TGCGCCAGCAGCCAAAGAGACAGGGGGCTCACAGATACGCAGTATTTT.

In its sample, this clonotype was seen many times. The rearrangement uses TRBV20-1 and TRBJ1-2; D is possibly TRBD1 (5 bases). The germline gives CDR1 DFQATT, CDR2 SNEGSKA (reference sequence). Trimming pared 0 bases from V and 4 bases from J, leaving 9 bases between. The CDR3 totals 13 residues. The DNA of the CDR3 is TGCAGTGCTAGAGATGAAGGGACCTATGGCTACACCTTC. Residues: CSARDEGTYGYTF.

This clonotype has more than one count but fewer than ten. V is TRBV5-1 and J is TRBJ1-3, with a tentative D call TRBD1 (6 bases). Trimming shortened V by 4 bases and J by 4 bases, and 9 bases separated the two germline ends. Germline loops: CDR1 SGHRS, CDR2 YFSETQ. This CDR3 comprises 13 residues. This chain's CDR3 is CASSRGIGNTIYF. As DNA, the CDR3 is TGCGCCAGCAGCAGGGGGATCGGAAACACCATATATTTT. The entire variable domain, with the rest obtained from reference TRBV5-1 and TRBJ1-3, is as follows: KAGVTQTPRYLIKTRGQQVTLSCSPISGHRSVSWYQQTPGQGLQFLFEYFSETQRNKGNFPGRFSGRQFSNSRSEMNVSTLELGDSALYLCASSRGIGNTIYFGEGSWLTVV.

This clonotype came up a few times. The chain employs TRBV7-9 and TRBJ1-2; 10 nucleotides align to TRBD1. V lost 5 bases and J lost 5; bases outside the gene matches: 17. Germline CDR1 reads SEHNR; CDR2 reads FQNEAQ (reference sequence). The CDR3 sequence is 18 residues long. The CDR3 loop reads CASSMTTGGRTGAYGYTF. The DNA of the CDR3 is TGTGCCAGCAGCATGACGACAGGGGGCCGAACGGGAGCTTATGGCTACACCTTC.

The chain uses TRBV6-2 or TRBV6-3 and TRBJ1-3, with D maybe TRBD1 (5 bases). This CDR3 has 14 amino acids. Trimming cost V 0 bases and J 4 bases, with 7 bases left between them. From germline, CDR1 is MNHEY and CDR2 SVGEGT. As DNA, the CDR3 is TGTGCCAGCAGTTACTCGAGGGACGGAAACACCATATATTTT. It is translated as CASSYSRDGNTIYF.

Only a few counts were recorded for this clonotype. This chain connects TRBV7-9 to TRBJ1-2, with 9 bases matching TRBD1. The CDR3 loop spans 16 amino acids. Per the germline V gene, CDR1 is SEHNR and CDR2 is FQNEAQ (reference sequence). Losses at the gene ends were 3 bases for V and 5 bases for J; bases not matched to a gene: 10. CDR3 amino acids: CASSFVLGQGLYGYTF. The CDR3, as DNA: TGTGCCAGCAGCTTTGTCTTGGGACAGGGACTGTATGGCTACACCTTC. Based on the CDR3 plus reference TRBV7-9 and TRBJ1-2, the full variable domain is DTGVSQNPRHKITKRGQNVTFRCDPISEHNRLYWYRQTLGQGPEFLTYFQNEAQLEKSRLLSDRFSAERPKGSFSTLEIQRTEQGDSAMYLCASSFVLGQGLYGYTFGSGTRLTVV.

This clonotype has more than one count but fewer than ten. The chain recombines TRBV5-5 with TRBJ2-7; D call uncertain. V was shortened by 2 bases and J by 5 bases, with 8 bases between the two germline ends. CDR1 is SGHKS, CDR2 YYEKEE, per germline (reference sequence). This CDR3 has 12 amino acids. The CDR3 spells CASSLYPDEQYF. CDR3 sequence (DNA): TGTGCCAGCAGCTTATACCCAGACGAGCAGTACTTC.

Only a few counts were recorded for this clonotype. CDR3 in DNA: TGTGCCAGCAGTTTCCTGACATCCGGGACTAGCGGGGAGGGTGAGCAGTTCTTC. Protein sequence: CASSFLTSGTSGEGEQFF. The V gene is TRBV12-3 or TRBV12-4, the J gene TRBJ2-1; 13 bases match TRBD2. CDR3 size: 18 residues. V lost 3 bases to trimming and J lost 9 bases; unmatched junction nucleotides: 14.

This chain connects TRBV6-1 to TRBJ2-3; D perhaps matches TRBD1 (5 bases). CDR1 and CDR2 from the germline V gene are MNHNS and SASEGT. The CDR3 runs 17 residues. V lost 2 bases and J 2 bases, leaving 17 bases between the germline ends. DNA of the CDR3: TGTGCCAGCAGTGAAAGGCCGTTTCAGGGTAACACAGATACGCAGTATTTT. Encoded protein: CASSERPFQGNTDTQYF.

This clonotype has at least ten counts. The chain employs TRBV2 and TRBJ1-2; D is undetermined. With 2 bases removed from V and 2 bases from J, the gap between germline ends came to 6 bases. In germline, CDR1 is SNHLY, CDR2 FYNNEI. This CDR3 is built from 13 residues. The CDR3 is CASSELENYGYTF. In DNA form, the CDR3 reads TGTGCCAGCAGTGAACTGGAGAACTATGGCTACACCTTC.

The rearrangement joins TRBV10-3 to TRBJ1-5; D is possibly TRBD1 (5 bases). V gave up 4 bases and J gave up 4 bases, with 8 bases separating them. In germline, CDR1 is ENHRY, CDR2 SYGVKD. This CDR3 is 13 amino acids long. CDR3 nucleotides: TGTGCCATCAGTGGCAGGGAGAATCAGCCCCAGCATTTT. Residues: CAISGRENQPQHF.